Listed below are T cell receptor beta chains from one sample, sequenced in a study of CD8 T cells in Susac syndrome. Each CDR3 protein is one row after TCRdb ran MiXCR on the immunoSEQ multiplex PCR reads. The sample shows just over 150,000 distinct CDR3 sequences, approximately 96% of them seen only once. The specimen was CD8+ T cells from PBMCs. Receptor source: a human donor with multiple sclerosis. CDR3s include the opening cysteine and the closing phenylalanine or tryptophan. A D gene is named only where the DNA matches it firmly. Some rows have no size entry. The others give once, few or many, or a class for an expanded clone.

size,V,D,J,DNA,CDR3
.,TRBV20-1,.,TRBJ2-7,TGCAGTGCTAGAGATCTGTCCGAGACCTACGAGCAGTACTTC,CSARDLSETYEQYF
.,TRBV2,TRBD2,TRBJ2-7,TGTGCTTCGGCGGCGGGGGGGCCCTACGAGCAGTACTTC,CASAAGGPYEQYF
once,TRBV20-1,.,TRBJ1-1,TGCAGTGCTAGAGGGCAGGGAGACACTGAAGCTTTCTTT,CSARGQGDTEAFF
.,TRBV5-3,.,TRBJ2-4,TGTGCCAGAAGCTTGGACACAGTGGGCAAAAACATTCAGTACTTC,CARSLDTVGKNIQYF
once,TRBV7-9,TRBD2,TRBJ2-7,TGTGCCAGCAGCTCCTCCGGGACTAGCGGGGGGCACTACGAGCAGTACTTC,CASSSSGTSGGHYEQYF
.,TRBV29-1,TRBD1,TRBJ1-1,TGCAGCGTTGACCCCGTTCTATTTACAGGGGATGGCACTGAAGCTTTCTTT,CSVDPVLFTGDGTEAFF
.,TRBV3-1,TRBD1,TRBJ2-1,TGTGCCAGCAGAGTTAGGGGGCATGAGCAGTTCTTC,CASRVRGHEQFF
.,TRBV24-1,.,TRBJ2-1,TGTGCCACCAGTGATGGTAGGTGGAATGAGCAGTTCTTC,CATSDGRWNEQFF
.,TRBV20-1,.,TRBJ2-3,TGCAGTGCTAGAGATCCAGGAGCGGTCGGCACAGATACGCAGTATTTT,CSARDPGAVGTDTQYF
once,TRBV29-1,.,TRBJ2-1,TGCAGCGCTCTCGGACGAGAGCAGTTCTTC,CSALGREQFF
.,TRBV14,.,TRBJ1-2,TGTGCCAGCAGCCCAGACCGACGGGATAACTATGGCTACACCTTC,CASSPDRRDNYGYTF
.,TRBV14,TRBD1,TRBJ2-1,TGTGCCAGTGCCGGGACAGGTGAAAATGAGCAGTTCTTC,CASAGTGENEQFF